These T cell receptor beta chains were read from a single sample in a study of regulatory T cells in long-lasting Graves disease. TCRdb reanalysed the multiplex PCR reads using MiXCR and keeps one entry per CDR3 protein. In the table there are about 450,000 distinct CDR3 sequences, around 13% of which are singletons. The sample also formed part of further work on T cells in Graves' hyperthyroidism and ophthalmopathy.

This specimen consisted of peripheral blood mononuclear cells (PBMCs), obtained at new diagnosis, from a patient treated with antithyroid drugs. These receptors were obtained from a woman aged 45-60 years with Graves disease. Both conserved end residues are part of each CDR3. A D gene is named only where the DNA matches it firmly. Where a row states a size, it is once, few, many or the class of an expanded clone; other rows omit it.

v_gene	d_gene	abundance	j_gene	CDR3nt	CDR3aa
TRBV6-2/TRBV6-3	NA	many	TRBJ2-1	TGTGCCAGCAGTGACAACCCGCTTGGCCAGGATTACAATGAGCAGTTCTTC	CASSDNPLGQDYNEQFF
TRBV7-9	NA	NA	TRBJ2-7	TGTGCCAGCAGCTTAAAAGGGGGTAGCGAGCAGTACTTC	CASSLKGGSEQYF
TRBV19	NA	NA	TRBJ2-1	TGTGCCACCGAGAGGGCAGGGACTAATGAGCAGTTCTTC	CATERAGTNEQFF
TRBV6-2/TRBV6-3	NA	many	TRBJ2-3	TGTGCCAGCAGTTATTGGGGCCAAGATACGCAGTATTTT	CASSYWGQDTQYF
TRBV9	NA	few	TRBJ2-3	TGTGCCAGCAGCGTAGGAACTGTACCCACAGATACGCAGTATTTT	CASSVGTVPTDTQYF
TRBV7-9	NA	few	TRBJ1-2	TGTGCCAGCAGCTCATCCGGGGATGGCTACACCTTC	CASSSSGDGYTF
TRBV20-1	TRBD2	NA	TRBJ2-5	TGCAGTCTGCGCGGGAGTAGAACCCAGTACTTC	CSLRGSRTQYF
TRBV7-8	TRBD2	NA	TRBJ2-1	TGTGCCAGCAGCTTAAGGTGGGCTAGCGGGATCTCCTACAATGAGCAGTTCTTC	CASSLRWASGISYNEQFF
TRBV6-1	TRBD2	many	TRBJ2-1	TGTGCCAGCAGCCCCGGGACTAGCGGGAGTAAGGTCAATGAGCAGTTCTTC	CASSPGTSGSKVNEQFF
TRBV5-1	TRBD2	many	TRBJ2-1	TGCGCCAGCAGCCCTACAGCGGGAGTGGGGAATGAGCAGTTCTTC	CASSPTAGVGNEQFF
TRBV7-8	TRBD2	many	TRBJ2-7	TGTGCCAGCAGCTCTAGCGGGGGACTAGCGGGACGAGGGCTCGAGCAGTACTTC	CASSSSGGLAGRGLEQYF
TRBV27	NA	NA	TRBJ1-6	TGTGCCAGCAGTTTATCGACCGGGTCCAATTCACCCCTCCACTTT	CASSLSTGSNSPLHF
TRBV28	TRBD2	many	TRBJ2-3	TGTGCCAGCAGTTCAAGGCGGGGGACTAGCACAGATACGCAGTATTTT	CASSSRRGTSTDTQYF
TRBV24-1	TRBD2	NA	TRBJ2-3	TGTGCCACCAGTGACCTAGCGGGAGTAACAGATACGCAGTATTTT	CATSDLAGVTDTQYF
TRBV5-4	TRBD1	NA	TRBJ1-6	TGTGCCAGCAGCTTGGAAAGGGGGCGAATTTCGGGTAATTCACCCCTCCACTTT	CASSLERGRISGNSPLHF
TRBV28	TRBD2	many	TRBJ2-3	TGTGCCAGCAGTTTCCTGCTTAGCGGGAGGGCCCAAGATACGCAGTATTTT	CASSFLLSGRAQDTQYF
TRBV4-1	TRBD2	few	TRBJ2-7	TGCGCCAGCAGCCAAGAAGTGACGACTAGCTACGAGTACGAGCAGTACTTC	CASSQEVTTSYEYEQYF
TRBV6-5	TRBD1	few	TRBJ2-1	TGTGCCAGCAGTTTCCGGGACAGGGGGGACAATGAGCAGTTCTTC	CASSFRDRGDNEQFF
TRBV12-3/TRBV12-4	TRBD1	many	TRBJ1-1	TGTGCCAGCAGTTTCAGGGGGCTTACTGAAGCTTTCTTT	CASSFRGLTEAFF
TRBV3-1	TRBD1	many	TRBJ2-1	TGTGCCAGCAGTCAACAGGGGTACAATGAGCAGTTCTTC	CASSQQGYNEQFF
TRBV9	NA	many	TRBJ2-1	TGTGCCAGCACCTCGGGACTGACTAATGAGCAGTTCTTC	CASTSGLTNEQFF